Listed below are T cell receptor beta chains from one sample, sequenced in a study of blood T cell repertoires in COVID-19. Some clones are missing from TCRdb's copy, which holds only in-frame ones; the method was immunoSEQ multiplex PCR. The sample includes 200,000 or so clones, 75% to 85% of them seen just once. Sequenced sample: peripheral blood. The receptors were sampled from a human donor in a cohort sampled during active COVID-19. Both conserved end residues are part of each CDR3. Fields, in order: clone size, V gene, J gene, D gene, CDR3 DNA, CDR3 protein. The D gene is left open where the match is weak. Size is stated for part of the rows, as once, few or many counts, or as a class when the clone is expanded.

>.|TRBV7-8|TRBJ1-1|.
TGTGCCAGCAGCCTAGACAGGCGCGGAGCTTTCTTT
CASSLDRRGAFF
>.|TRBV19|TRBJ1-5|.
TGTGCCAGTAGTATTAACTCCCCCAATCAGCCCCAGCATTTT
CASSINSPNQPQHF
>few|TRBV27|TRBJ2-3|.
TGTGCCAGCAGTTCCCTACTAGGAGGGGCAGATACGCAGTATTTT
CASSSLLGGADTQYF
>.|TRBV6-9|TRBJ2-7|TRBD2
TGTGCCAGCAGTTATCCGACTAGCGGGTACGAGCAGTACTTC
CASSYPTSGYEQYF
>.|TRBV2|TRBJ1-2|.
TGTGCCAGCCAGAAGGGGCTCAGCTATGGCTACACCTTC
CASQKGLSYGYTF
>few|TRBV2|TRBJ2-1|.
TGTGCCAGCAACAGGGAGCCCTACAATGAGCAGTTCTTC
CASNREPYNEQFF
>few|TRBV20-1|TRBJ2-2|TRBD2
TGCAGTGCTAGTGGGTGGACTAGCGGGAACACCGGGGAGCTGTTTTTT
CSASGWTSGNTGELFF
>.|TRBV6-5|TRBJ2-1|TRBD1
TGTGCCAGCAGACCCGACAGGGGGGACAACAATGAGCAGTTCTTC
CASRPDRGDNNEQFF
>.|TRBV4-1|TRBJ2-7|TRBD2
TGCGCCAGCAGACCCTCCCCGGCCGGACTAGCGGCCTACGAGCAGTACTTC
CASRPSPAGLAAYEQYF
>.|TRBV4-1|TRBJ1-5|.
TGCGCCAGCAGCCAAGAGGTCTATAGCAATCAGCCCCAGCATTTT
CASSQEVYSNQPQHF
>.|TRBV11-2|TRBJ2-3|TRBD1
TGTGCCAGCAGGGCCGAGGGGGCCGCCACAGATACGCAGTATTTT
CASRAEGAATDTQYF
>.|TRBV19|TRBJ2-2|.
TGTGCCAGTACCCAAAGAGGCGGAGGCTACGGGGAGCTGTTTTTT
CASTQRGGGYGELFF
>.|TRBV19|TRBJ2-2|TRBD1
TGTGCCAGTCGAAGGCGGGGAGGACAGGGGGCCGGGGAGCTGTTTTTT
CASRRRGGQGAGELFF
>few|TRBV5-4|TRBJ2-1|TRBD2
TGTGCCAGCAGCGATTCTAGCGGGAGTTACAATGAGCAGTTCTTC
CASSDSSGSYNEQFF
>.|TRBV18|TRBJ2-3|.
TGTGCCAGCACCAGTGATGGCTGGGCTACAGATACGCAGTATTTT
CASTSDGWATDTQYF
>.|TRBV14|TRBJ2-1|.
TGTGCCAGCAGCCAAGGTGGGTCGGGCGGACAAAATGAGCAGTTCTTC
CASSQGGSGGQNEQFF
>.|TRBV5-1|TRBJ2-1|.
TGCGCCAGCAGCTTTGGTGCTAGCTCCTACAATGAGCAGTTCTTC
CASSFGASSYNEQFF
>.|TRBV2|TRBJ2-6|TRBD1
TGTGCCAGCAGTGAAGTACAGGGGGCGGGGGCCAACGTCCTGACTTTC
CASSEVQGAGANVLTF
>once|TRBV3-1/TRBV3-2|TRBJ2-5|.
TGTGCCAGCAGCCAAGATAGGCGGGCTAGCGCAGAGACCCAGTACTTC
CASSQDRRASAETQYF
>.|TRBV18|TRBJ2-3|TRBD2
TGTGCCAGCTCACTCAGGACTAGCGGATACACAGATACGCAGTATTTT
CASSLRTSGYTDTQYF
>.|TRBV7-9|TRBJ1-4|TRBD1
TGTGCCAGCAGCTTAGCAGGGGGCCGTGATGAAAAACTGTTTTTT
CASSLAGGRDEKLFF
>.|TRBV3-1/TRBV3-2|TRBJ2-7|TRBD2
TGTGCCAGCAGCCATTGGGGCGACAGCGGGAAGCGAGAGCAGTACTTC
CASSHWGDSGKREQYF
>.|TRBV28|TRBJ2-7|TRBD2
TGTGCCAGCAGTTCCCATCCGGGACTAGCGGGAGGTTACGAGCAGTACTTC
CASSSHPGLAGGYEQYF
>.|TRBV19|TRBJ2-1|TRBD2
TGTGCCAGCAAAGTAAGCGGGGGTTACAATGAGCAGTTCTTC
CASKVSGGYNEQFF
>.|TRBV6-2/TRBV6-3|TRBJ1-5|TRBD1
TGTGCCAGCAGTTACTCGATTCAGGGGGAGGCCCCCAATCAGCCCCAGCATTTT
CASSYSIQGEAPNQPQHF
>.|TRBV6-5|TRBJ1-6|TRBD1
TGTGCCAGCAGGTCCCGGGACAGAAATTCACCCCTCCACTTT
CASRSRDRNSPLHF
>.|TRBV6-4|TRBJ2-1|.
TGTGCCAGCAGTGACTCAATAGTATCCCCCTACAATGAGCAGTTCTTC
CASSDSIVSPYNEQFF
>.|TRBV28|TRBJ1-1|TRBD1
TGTGCCAGCAGACTAGGGGGCAGGGACACTGAAGCTTTCTTT
CASRLGGRDTEAFF
>once|TRBV11-2|TRBJ2-7|TRBD2
TGTGCCAGCAGCTTAGCCCCTAGCGGGAGGGCACTCGAGCAGTACTTC
CASSLAPSGRALEQYF
>.|TRBV6-7|TRBJ2-7|TRBD2
TGTGCCAGCGAGCTAGCGGGAGGTTCCTACGAGCAGTACTTC
CASELAGGSYEQYF